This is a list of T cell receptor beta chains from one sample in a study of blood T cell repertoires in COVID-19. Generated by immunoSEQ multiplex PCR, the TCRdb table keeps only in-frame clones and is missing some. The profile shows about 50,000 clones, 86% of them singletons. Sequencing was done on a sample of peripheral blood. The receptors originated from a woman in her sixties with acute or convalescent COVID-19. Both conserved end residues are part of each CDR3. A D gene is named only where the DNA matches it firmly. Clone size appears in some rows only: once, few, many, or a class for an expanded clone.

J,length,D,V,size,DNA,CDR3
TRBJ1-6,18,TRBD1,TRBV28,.,TGTGCCAGCAGTTCCGGGACAGGCATCTTCTCCTATAATTCACCCCTCCACTTT,CASSSGTGIFSYNSPLHF
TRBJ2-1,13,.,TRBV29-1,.,TGCAGCGCACAGGGTTTCCTGGGGAATGAGCAGTTCTTC,CSAQGFLGNEQFF
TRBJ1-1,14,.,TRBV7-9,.,TGTGCCAGCAGCTTAGCGGGGGAGGGGACTGAAGCTTTCTTT,CASSLAGEGTEAFF
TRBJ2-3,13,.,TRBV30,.,TGTGCCTGGAGTAGCCTAAGCACAGATACGCAGTATTTT,CAWSSLSTDTQYF
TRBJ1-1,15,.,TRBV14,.,TGTGCCAGCAGCCAAGAAGCGGGCTCGTACACTGAAGCTTTCTTT,CASSQEAGSYTEAFF
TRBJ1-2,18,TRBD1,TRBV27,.,TGTGCCAGCAGGCCCCTAGGGGACAGGGGGCGGTTTTCAGGCGGCTACACCTTC,CASRPLGDRGRFSGGYTF
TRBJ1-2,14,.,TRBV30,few,TGTGCCTGGAGTACAACGTCGACAGTGGGCGGCTACACCTTC,CAWSTTSTVGGYTF
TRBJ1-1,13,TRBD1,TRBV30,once,TGTGCCTGGAGTGCGGACAGGGGGACTGAAGCTTTCTTT,CAWSADRGTEAFF
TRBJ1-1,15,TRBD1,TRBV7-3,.,TGTGCCAGCAGCAAGGGGGCTCGAGGGAACACTGAAGCTTTCTTT,CASSKGARGNTEAFF
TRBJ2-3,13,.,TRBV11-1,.,TGTGCCAGCAGCTTATGGAGGTCAGATACGCAGTATTTT,CASSLWRSDTQYF
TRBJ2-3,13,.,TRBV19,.,TGTGCCAGCAGATTATCGGACTCCGCCCCCGAGTATTTT,CASRLSDSAPEYF
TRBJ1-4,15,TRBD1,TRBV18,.,TGTGCCAGCTCACCAAGTAGGGGGCCTAATGAAAAACTGTTTTTT,CASSPSRGPNEKLFF
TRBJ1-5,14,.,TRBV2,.,TGTGCCAGCAGTGAAGGGAGGGGCAATCAGCCCCAGCATTTT,CASSEGRGNQPQHF
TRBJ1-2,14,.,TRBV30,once,TGTGCCTGGAGTCAGACAGGTCCCAACTATGGCTACACCTTC,CAWSQTGPNYGYTF
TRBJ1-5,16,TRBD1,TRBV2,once,TGTGCCAGCAGTAGTCAGGGGGCTGGAAGCAATCAGCCCCAGCATTTT,CASSSQGAGSNQPQHF
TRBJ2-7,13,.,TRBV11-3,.,TGTGCCAGCAGCTTAAGGTGGGGCGACGAGCAGTACTTC,CASSLRWGDEQYF
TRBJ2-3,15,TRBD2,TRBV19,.,TGTGCCAGCCTATGGACTAGCGGGTTCACAGATACGCAGTATTTT,CASLWTSGFTDTQYF
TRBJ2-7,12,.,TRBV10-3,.,TGTGCCATCAGCCCAGGGCCCCGAGAGCAGTACTTC,CAISPGPREQYF
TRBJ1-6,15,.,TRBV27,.,TGTGCCAGCATGCGGGGCTGGGGCTATAATTCACCCCTCCACTTT,CASMRGWGYNSPLHF
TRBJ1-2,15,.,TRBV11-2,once,TGTGCCAGCAGCTACCCTAGTGGAAACAACTATGGCTACACCTTC,CASSYPSGNNYGYTF
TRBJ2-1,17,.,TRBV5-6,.,TGTGCCAGCAGCTTGGCCGGGATGCACAGCTCCTACAATGAGCAGTTCTTC,CASSLAGMHSSYNEQFF
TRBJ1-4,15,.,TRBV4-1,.,TGCGCCAGCAGCCAAGGGGTCCCACAGAATGAAAAACTGTTTTTT,CASSQGVPQNEKLFF
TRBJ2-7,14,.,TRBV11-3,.,TGTGCCAGCAGCGCCCGGGAGAGCGGCTACGAGCAGTACTTC,CASSARESGYEQYF
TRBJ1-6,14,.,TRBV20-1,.,TGCAGTGCTAGTTATGACAGGAATCGGTCACCCCTCCACTTT,CSASYDRNRSPLHF
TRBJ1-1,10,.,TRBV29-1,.,TGCAGCGTTTTCATGACTGAAGCTTTCTTT,CSVFMTEAFF
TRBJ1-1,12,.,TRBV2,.,TGTGCCAGCAGTGAACACCAGGTTGAAGCTTTCTTT,CASSEHQVEAFF
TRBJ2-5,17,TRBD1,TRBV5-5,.,TGTGCCAGCAGAAACCGGGACAGAAGCTCCCCAAAAGAGACCCAGTACTTC,CASRNRDRSSPKETQYF
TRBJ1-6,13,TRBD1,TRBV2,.,TGTGCCAGGACGGGACAGGGAGTTTCACCCCTCCACTTT,CARTGQGVSPLHF
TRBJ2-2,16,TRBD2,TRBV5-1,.,TGCGCCAGCAGCTTGGAGGGACTAGTAAACACCGGGGAGCTGTTTTTT,CASSLEGLVNTGELFF
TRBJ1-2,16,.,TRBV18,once,TGTGCCAGCTCAGAGACCCGACAGCCTGTTAACTATGGCTACACCTTC,CASSETRQPVNYGYTF
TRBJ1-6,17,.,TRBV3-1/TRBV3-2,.,TGTGCCAGCAGCCAGATAAGCTTTAGCTCCTATAATTCACCCCTCCACTTT,CASSQISFSSYNSPLHF
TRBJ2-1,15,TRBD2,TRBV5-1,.,TGCGCCAGCAGCTTGCTGGCGGGGGGGCAGGATGAGCAGTTCTTC,CASSLLAGGQDEQFF
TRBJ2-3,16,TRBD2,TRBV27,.,TGTGCCAGCAGTTTATGGGTAGCGGGGGTTGCAGATACGCAGTATTTT,CASSLWVAGVADTQYF
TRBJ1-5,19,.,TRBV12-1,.,TGTGCCAGCAGCTTGCTGACAGGGGCGAGAGGGTATAGCAATCAGCCCCAGCATTTT,CASSLLTGARGYSNQPQHF
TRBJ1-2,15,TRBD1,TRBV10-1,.,TGCGCCAGCAGTGAGTCGTACAGGGGAGGAAATGGCTACACCTTC,CASSESYRGGNGYTF
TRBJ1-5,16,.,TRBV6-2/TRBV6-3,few,TGTGCCAGCAGTTACGGATACAGTTATAGCAATCAGCCCCAGCATTTT,CASSYGYSYSNQPQHF
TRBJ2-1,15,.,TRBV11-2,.,TGTGCCAGCAGCTTAGATCTAGAGTCCTACAATGAGCAGTTCTTC,CASSLDLESYNEQFF
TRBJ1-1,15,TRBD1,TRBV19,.,TGTGCCAGTAGGAAACAGGGGACAATGAACACTGAAGCTTTCTTT,CASRKQGTMNTEAFF
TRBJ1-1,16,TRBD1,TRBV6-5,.,TGTGCCAGCAGTTATCCTAGGACAGGGGAGATCGCTGAAGCTTTCTTT,CASSYPRTGEIAEAFF
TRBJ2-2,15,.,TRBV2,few,TGTGCCAGCAGGAGGGGTAGCGGGAACACCGGGGAGCTGTTTTTT,CASRRGSGNTGELFF
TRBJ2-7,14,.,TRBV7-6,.,TGTGCCAGCAGCCCCCGCGGGCTTCCCTACGAGCAGTACTTC,CASSPRGLPYEQYF
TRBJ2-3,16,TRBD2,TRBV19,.,TGTGCCAGTAGTAGTTCGGGAGGGACTCGCATAGATACGCAGTATTTT,CASSSSGGTRIDTQYF
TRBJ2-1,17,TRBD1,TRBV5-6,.,TGTGCCAGCAGCCTGATCGTTGTGGACAGGGCGCGTAATGAGCAGTTCTTC,CASSLIVVDRARNEQFF
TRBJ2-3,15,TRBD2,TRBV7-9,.,TGTGCCAGCAGCTTCCTAGCGGGGAGCACAGATACGCAGTATTTT,CASSFLAGSTDTQYF
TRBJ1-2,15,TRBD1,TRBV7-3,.,TGTGCCAGCAGCCCCTCGGACAGGGGGAGGCATGGCTACACCTTC,CASSPSDRGRHGYTF
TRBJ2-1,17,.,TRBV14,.,TGTGCCAGCAGCCAAGTACCCTGGAGAGGAGAATACAATGAGCAGTTCTTC,CASSQVPWRGEYNEQFF
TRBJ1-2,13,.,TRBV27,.,TGTGCCAGCAGTTTATCTTCCCTCTATGGCTACACCTTC,CASSLSSLYGYTF
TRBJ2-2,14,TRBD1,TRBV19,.,TGTGCCAGTAGCTCCGACAGGGGTCCCGGGGAGCTGTTTTTT,CASSSDRGPGELFF
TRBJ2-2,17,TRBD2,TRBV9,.,TGTGCCAGCAGCGTAGCAGCTCTAGCGGGGGGAAACGGGGAGCTGTTTTTT,CASSVAALAGGNGELFF
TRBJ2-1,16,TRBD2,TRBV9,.,TGTGCCAGCAGCCTTCAACCTAGCGGGGGCTACAATGAGCAGTTCTTC,CASSLQPSGGYNEQFF
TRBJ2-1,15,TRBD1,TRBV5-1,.,TGCGCCAGCAGGGTGGGTGGGACAGGGAATAATGAGCAGTTCTTC,CASRVGGTGNNEQFF